This TCR beta chain was sequenced during a study of T cells in Graves' hyperthyroidism and ophthalmopathy. This clonotype occurred many times. The CDR3 is 11 amino acids. CDR1 is SNHLY, CDR2 FYNNEI, per germline. Trimming shortened V by 8 bases and J by 11 bases, and 15 bases separated the two germline ends. Amplification targeted TCR beta CDR3 regions from RNA transcripts. HTBI primers were the set used in a first-round RT-PCR of the TCR CDR3. In TCRdb, the multiplex PCR reads were re-called with MiXCR into one record per CDR3 protein. The profile shows around 660,000 distinct CDR3 sequences, 45% of them singletons.

Sequencing was done on a sample of peripheral blood or thyroid tissue (not recorded which). The sequence derives from an adult man with Graves' disease, either hyperthyroidism or ophthalmopathy (not recorded which). The V call is TRBV2, the J call TRBJ1-1; D is uncertain. CDR3 nucleotides: TGTGCCAGCGGTCCAACCATCTTCGCTTTCTTT. Its translation is CASGPTIFAFF. Based on the CDR3 plus reference TRBV2 and TRBJ1-1, the full variable domain is EPEVTQTPSHQVTQMGQEVILRCVPISNHLYFYWYRQILGQKVEFLVSFYNNEISEKSEIFDDQFSVERPDGSNFTLKIRSTKLEDSAMYFCASGPTIFAFFGQGTRLTVV.